This T cell receptor beta chain came from a study of tumor-infiltrating lymphocytes in primary liver carcinoma. Points on this clonotype: Antigen specificity is unknown. A much larger clone lies a single base off, so this may be a read error.

Total RNA (approximately 0.5 ug) served as template for TCR beta cDNA synthesis primed by a constant-region primer. Libraries of TCR beta came from three nested multiplex PCR rounds with slightly modified ARM-PCR. TRBV1-TRBV30 forward and Cbeta reverse primers drove the first two roughly 10-cycle rounds. From the multiplex PCR reads, TCRdb called clonotypes with MiXCR, one entry per CDR3 protein. The sample consists of 100,000 or so distinct CDR3 sequences, 65% to 75% of them appearing once. Study-level findings and limits: Tumor specimens were characterized by a significantly higher top-250-clone fraction than blood (p = 0.039). Tumor region pairs showed greater overlap than either tumor-adjacent or tumor-blood pairs did.

The CDR3 is made up of 14 amino acids. CDR1 is SGHRS and CDR2 is YFSETQ in the germline V gene. The approximately 17-34 mg bulk tissue piece was not sorted before simultaneous RNA and DNA extraction. Five distinct regions per tumor were sampled. Tumor samples were assessed, and every one had over 85% viable tumor cells. This chain joins TRBV5-1 and TRBJ1-2, with D maybe TRBD1 (6 bases). The source is a woman aged 55-70 years with primary liver carcinoma and hepatitis B virus infection. What was sequenced was liver tumor tissue from sampling region 2. Documented subset: tumor region T2, inferior pole. This CDR3 is CASSLEIGFGGYSF. The CDR3 coding sequence is TGCGCCAGCAGCTTGGAGATCGGGTTCGGGGGCTACAGCTTC.